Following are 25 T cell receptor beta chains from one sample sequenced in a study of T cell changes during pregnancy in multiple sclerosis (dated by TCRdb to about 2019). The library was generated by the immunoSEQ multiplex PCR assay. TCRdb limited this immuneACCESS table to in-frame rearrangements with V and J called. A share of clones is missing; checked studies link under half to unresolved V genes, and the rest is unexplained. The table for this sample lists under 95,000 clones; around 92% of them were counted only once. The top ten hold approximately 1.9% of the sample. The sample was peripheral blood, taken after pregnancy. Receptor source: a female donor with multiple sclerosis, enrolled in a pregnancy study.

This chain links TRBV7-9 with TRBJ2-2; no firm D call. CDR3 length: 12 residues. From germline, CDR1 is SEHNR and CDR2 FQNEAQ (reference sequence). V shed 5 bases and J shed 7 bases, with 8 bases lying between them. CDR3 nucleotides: TGTGCCAGCAGCCCTCTCGGCGGGGAGCTGTTTTTT. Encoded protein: CASSPLGGELFF. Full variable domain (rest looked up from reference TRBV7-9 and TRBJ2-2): DTGVSQNPRHKITKRGQNVTFRCDPISEHNRLYWYRQTLGQGPEFLTYFQNEAQLEKSRLLSDRFSAERPKGSFSTLEIQRTEQGDSAMYLCASSPLGGELFFGEGSRLTVL.

CDR3 sequence (DNA): TGTGCCAGCAGTTGGGACAGGCCTAGCACAGATACGCAGTATTTT. Protein product: CASSWDRPSTDTQYF. The chain employs TRBV27 and TRBJ2-3, with 8 bases aligning to TRBD1. CDR1 is MNHEY and CDR2 is SMNVEV in the germline V gene (reference sequence). The CDR3 runs to 15 residues. With V trimmed by 4 bases and J by 0 bases, 3 bases remained unmatched.

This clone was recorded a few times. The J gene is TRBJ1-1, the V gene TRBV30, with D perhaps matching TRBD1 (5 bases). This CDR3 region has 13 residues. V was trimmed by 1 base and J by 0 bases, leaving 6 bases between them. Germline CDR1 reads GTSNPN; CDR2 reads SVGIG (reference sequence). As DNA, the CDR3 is TGTGCCTGGAGTGCAGGGATGAACACTGAAGCTTTCTTT. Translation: CAWSAGMNTEAFF.

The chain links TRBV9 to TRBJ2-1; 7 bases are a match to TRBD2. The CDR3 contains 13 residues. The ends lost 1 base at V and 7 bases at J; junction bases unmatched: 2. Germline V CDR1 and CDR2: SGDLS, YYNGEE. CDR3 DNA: TGTGCCAGCAGCGTATGGGAGGGTAATGAGCAGTTCTTC. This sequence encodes CASSVWEGNEQFF.

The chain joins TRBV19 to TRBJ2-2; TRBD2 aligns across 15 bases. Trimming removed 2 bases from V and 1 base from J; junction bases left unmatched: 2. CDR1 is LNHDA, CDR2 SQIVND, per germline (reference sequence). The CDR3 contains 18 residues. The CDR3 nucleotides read TGTGCCAGTAGTATACTGGGACTAGCGGGAGGGAACACCGGGGAGCTGTTTTTT. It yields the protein CASSILGLAGGNTGELFF.

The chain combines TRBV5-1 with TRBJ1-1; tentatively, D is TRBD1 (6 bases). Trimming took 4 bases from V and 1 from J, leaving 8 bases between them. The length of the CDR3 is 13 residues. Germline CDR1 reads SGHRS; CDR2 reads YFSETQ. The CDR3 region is CASSGQPNTEAFF. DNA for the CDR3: TGCGCCAGCAGCGGACAGCCGAACACTGAAGCTTTCTTT.

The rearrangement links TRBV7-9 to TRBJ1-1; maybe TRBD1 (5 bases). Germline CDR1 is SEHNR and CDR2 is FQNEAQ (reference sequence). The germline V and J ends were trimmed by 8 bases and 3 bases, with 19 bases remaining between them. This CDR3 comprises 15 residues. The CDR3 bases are TGTGCCAGCGCAAGGGCAGGGCCCGGTGACACTGAAGCTTTCTTT. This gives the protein CASARAGPGDTEAFF.

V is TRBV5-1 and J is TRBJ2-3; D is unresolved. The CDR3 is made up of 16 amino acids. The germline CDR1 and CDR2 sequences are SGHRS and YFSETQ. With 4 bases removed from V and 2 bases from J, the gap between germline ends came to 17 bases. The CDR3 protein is CASSLGGQLYTDTQYF. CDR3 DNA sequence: TGCGCCAGCAGCCTGGGTGGGCAGCTTTACACAGATACGCAGTATTTT.

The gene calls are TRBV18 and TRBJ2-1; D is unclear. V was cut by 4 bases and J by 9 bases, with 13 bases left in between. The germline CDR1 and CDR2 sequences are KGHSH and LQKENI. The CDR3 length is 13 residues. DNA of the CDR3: TGTGCCAGCTCACAGTCAAGCCTCCTTGAGCAGTTCTTC. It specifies CASSQSSLLEQFF. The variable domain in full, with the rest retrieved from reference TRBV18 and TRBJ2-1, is NAGVMQNPRHLVRRRGQEARLRCSPMKGHSHVYWYRQLPEEGLKFMVYLQKENIIDESGMPKERFSAEFPKEGPSILRIQQVVRGDSAAYFCASSQSSLLEQFFGPGTRLTVL.

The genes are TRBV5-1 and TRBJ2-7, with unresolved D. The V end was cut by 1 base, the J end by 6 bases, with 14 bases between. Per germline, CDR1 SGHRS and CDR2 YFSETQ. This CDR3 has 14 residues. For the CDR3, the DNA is TGCGCCAGCAGCTTGTGGGTGGAACAGAGCGAGCAGTACTTC. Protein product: CASSLWVEQSEQYF.

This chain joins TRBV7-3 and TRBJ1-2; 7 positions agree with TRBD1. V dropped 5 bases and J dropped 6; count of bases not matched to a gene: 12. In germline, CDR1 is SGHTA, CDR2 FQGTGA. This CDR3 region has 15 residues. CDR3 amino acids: CASSPGQRISNGYTF. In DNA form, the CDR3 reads TGTGCCAGCAGCCCGGGACAGCGTATTTCGAATGGCTACACCTTC.

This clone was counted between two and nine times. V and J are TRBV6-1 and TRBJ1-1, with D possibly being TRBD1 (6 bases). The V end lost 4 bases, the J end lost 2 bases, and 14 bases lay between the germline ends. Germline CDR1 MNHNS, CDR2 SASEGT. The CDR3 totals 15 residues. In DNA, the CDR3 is TGTGCCAGCAGTGGTGGTACAGGGTCTAACACTGAAGCTTTCTTT. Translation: CASSGGTGSNTEAFF.

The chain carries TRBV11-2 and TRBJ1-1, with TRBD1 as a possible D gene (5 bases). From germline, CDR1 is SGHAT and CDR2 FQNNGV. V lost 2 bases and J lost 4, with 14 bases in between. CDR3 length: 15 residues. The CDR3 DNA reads TGTGCCAGCAGCTTATACGTACCCGGGGGCACTGAAGCTTTCTTT. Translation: CASSLYVPGGTEAFF.

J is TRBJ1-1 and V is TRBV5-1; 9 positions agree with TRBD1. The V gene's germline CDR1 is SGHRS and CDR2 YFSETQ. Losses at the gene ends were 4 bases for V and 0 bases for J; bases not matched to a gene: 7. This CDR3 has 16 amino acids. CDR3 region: CASSIRTGVMNTEAFF. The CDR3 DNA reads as TGCGCCAGCAGCATAAGGACAGGGGTGATGAACACTGAAGCTTTCTTT.

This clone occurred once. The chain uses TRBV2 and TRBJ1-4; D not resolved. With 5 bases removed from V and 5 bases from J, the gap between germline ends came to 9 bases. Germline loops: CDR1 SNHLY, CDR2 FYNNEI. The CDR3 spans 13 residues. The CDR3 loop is CASSWEYNEKLFF. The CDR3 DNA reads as TGTGCCAGCAGTTGGGAGTACAATGAAAAACTGTTTTTT.

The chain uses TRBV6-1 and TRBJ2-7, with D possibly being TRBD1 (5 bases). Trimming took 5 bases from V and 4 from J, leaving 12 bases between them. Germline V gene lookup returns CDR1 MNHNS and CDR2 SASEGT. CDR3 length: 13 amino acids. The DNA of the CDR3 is TGTGCCAGCAGTTTAACAGGTATATACGAGCAGTACTTC. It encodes CASSLTGIYEQYF.

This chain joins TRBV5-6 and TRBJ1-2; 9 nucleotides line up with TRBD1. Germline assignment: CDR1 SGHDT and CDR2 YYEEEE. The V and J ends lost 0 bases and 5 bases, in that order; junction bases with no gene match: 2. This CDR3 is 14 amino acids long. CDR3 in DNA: TGTGCCAGCAGCTTGGGGGACAGGGCTTATGGCTACACCTTC. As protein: CASSLGDRAYGYTF. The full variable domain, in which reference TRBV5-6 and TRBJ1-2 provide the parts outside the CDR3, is DAGVTQSPTHLIKTRGQQVTLRCSPKSGHDTVSWYQQALGQGPQFIFQYYEEEERQRGNFPDRFSGHQFPNYSSELNVNALLLGDSALYLCASSLGDRAYGYTFGSGTRLTVV.

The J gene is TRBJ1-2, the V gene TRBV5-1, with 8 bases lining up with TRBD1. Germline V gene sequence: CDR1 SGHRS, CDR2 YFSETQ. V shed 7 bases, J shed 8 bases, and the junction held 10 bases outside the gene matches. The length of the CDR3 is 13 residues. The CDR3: CASGQGAPGGYTF. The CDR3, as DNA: TGCGCCAGCGGGCAGGGGGCACCAGGCGGCTACACCTTC.

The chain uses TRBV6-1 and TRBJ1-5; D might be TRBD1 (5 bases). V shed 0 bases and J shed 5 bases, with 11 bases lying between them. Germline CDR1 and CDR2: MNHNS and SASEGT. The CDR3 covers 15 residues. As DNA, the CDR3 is TGTGCCAGCAGTGAAGCGCAGGGAGGGTATCAGCCCCAGCATTTT. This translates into CASSEAQGGYQPQHF.

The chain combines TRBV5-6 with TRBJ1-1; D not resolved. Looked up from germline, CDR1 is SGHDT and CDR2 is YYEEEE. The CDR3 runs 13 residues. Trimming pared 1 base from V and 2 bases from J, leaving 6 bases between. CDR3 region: CASSLSPNTEAFF. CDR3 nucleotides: TGTGCCAGCAGCTTGTCCCCAAACACTGAAGCTTTCTTT.

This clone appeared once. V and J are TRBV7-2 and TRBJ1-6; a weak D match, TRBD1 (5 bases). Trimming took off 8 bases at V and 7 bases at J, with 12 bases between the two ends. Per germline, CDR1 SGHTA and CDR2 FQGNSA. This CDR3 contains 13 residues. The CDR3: CASLEQVNSPLHF. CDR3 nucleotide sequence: TGTGCCAGCCTCGAACAGGTGAATTCACCCCTCCACTTT.

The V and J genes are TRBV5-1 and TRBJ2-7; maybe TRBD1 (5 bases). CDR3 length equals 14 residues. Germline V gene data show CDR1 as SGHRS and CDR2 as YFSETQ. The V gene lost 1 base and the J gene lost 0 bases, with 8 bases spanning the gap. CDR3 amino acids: CASSLQGVSYEQYF. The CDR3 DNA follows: TGCGCCAGCAGCTTGCAGGGCGTCTCCTACGAGCAGTACTTC.

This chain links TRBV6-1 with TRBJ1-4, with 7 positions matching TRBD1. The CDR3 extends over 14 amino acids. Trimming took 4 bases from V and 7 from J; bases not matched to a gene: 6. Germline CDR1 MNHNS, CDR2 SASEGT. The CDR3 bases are TGTGCCAGCAGTGGTACCAGGGGGAGTGAAAAACTGTTTTTT. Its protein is CASSGTRGSEKLFF.

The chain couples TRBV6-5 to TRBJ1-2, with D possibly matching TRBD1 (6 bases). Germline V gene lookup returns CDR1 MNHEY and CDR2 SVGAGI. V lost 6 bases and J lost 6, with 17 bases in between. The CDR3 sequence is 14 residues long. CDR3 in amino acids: CASRRIQGRDGYTF. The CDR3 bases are TGTGCCAGCAGAAGGATACAGGGAAGAGATGGCTACACCTTC.

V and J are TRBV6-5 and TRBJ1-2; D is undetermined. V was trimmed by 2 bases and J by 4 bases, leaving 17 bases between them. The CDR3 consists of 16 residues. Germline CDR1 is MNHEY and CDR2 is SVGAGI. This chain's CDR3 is CASSYGLQGRPYGYTF. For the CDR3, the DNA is TGTGCCAGCAGTTACGGGCTTCAAGGGAGGCCCTATGGCTACACCTTC.